The 28 T cell receptor beta chains below come from one sample, sequenced in a study of blood T cell repertoires in COVID-19. Some clones are missing from TCRdb's copy, which holds only in-frame ones; the method was immunoSEQ multiplex PCR. Among roughly 330,000 clones listed, around 87% were seen once. Specimen: PBMCs or T cells enriched from blood (not recorded which). The receptors come from a woman in her 30s who had recovered from COVID-19.

The chain links TRBV6-1 to TRBJ2-5, with TRBD1 matching 7 bases. Germline CDR1 reads MNHNS; CDR2 reads SASEGT. J lost 2 bases, V lost 2 bases, and 5 bases had no gene match. The CDR3 covers 15 residues. The CDR3 nucleotides read TGTGCCAGCAGTGAATTGGGGACAGCTCAAGAGACCCAGTACTTC. This gives the protein CASSELGTAQETQYF.

The chain carries TRBV6-1 and TRBJ1-5, with TRBD1 as a possible D gene (6 bases). Germline V gene lookup returns CDR1 MNHNS and CDR2 SASEGT. The V and J ends lost 6 bases and 2 bases respectively, with 11 bases between them. The CDR3 spans 14 residues. The DNA for the CDR3 is TGTGCCAGCAGGTCATACAGGGGCAATCAGCCCCAGCATTTT. Amino acid sequence: CASRSYRGNQPQHF.

V usage is TRBV6-5 and J usage is TRBJ1-2; D is ambiguous. Trimming shortened V by 8 bases and J by 6 bases, and 16 bases separated the two germline ends. The CDR3 has 13 residues. Germline V gene lookup returns CDR1 MNHEY and CDR2 SVGAGI. CDR3 protein: CASFRTGDDGYTF. CDR3 bases: TGTGCCAGCTTCCGGACGGGAGACGATGGCTACACCTTC.

This clone came up a few times. In DNA form, the CDR3 reads TGTGCCAGCAGGCCGGGACAGACCCCATCACCCCTCCACTTT. Translation: CASRPGQTPSPLHF. This sequence joins TRBV28 and TRBJ1-6, with 7 bases fitting TRBD1. Germline V gives CDR1 MDHEN, CDR2 SYDVKM. The CDR3 runs 14 residues. The V gene end was trimmed by 6 bases and the J gene end by 10 bases; junction bases not matched to a gene: 9.

The J gene is TRBJ2-7, the V gene TRBV27; 9 bases agree with TRBD1. The CDR3 loop spans 16 amino acids. Germline loops: CDR1 MNHEY, CDR2 SMNVEV (reference sequence). The junction had 14 bases not matched to a gene; V was cut back by 8 bases and J by 3 bases. The CDR3 DNA reads as TGTGCCAGCCGCTCCATAGGGGACAGGGAACACTACGAGCAGTACTTC. Translated, it gives CASRSIGDREHYEQYF.

V is TRBV29-1 and J is TRBJ1-1; no clear D. Trimming removed 7 bases at V and 4 bases at J, with 19 bases between. The CDR3 totals 14 residues. The germline V gene encodes CDR1 SQVTM and CDR2 ANQGSEA. CDR3 region: CSAPPSGVGTEAFF. In DNA, the CDR3 is TGCAGCGCCCCCCCGTCAGGCGTGGGCACTGAAGCTTTCTTT.

This clone has a handful of counts. The chain combines TRBV9 with TRBJ1-1; D might be TRBD1 (5 bases). V lost 1 base to trimming and J lost 2 bases, with 18 bases between them. Germline V gene sequence: CDR1 SGDLS, CDR2 YYNGEE. This CDR3 region has 17 residues. The CDR3 DNA sequence: TGTGCCAGCAGCGTAATAGGGGTCGAGCCCGGCAACACTGAAGCTTTCTTT. Protein product: CASSVIGVEPGNTEAFF.

This chain links TRBV27 with TRBJ2-3; the D is unclear. Germline V CDR1 and CDR2: MNHEY, SMNVEV (reference sequence). This CDR3 region has 16 residues. V lost 1 base and J 1 base, leaving 12 bases between the germline ends. As DNA, the CDR3 is TGTGCCAGCAGTTTATTTAGTGTGTCTGGCACAGATACGCAGTATTTT. Amino acids: CASSLFSVSGTDTQYF.

This chain connects TRBV29-1 to TRBJ2-7, with D tentatively TRBD1 (6 bases). The V gene's germline CDR1 is SQVTM and CDR2 ANQGSEA. This CDR3 region has 13 residues. V was pared by 8 bases and J by 0 bases, with 14 bases between. The CDR3 region has the DNA TGCAGCTACCGCGGACAGTTCTCCTACGAGCAGTACTTC. It codes for CSYRGQFSYEQYF.

This chain connects TRBV7-9 to TRBJ2-7, with D uncertain. Trimming left V 1 base short and J 4 bases short, with 8 bases between. This CDR3 is 13 amino acids long. Germline V gives CDR1 SEHNR, CDR2 FQNEAQ (reference sequence). CDR3 nucleotide sequence: TGTGCCAGCAGCTTAGTTCACAGTTACGAGCAGTACTTC. As protein: CASSLVHSYEQYF.

This chain uses TRBV6-5 with TRBJ2-1; TRBD1 is a possible D gene (5 bases). Germline assignment: CDR1 MNHEY and CDR2 SVGAGI. Trimming took off 2 bases at V and 5 bases at J, with 7 bases between the two ends. CDR3 length: 13 residues. In nucleotides, the CDR3 is TGTGCCAGCAGTTACGACAGACACAATGAGCAGTTCTTC. Amino acid sequence: CASSYDRHNEQFF.

This clone was seen only once. The J gene is TRBJ2-7, the V gene TRBV5-4; the D is unclear. This CDR3 is built from 17 residues. Germline V gene sequence: CDR1 SGHNT, CDR2 YYREEE (reference sequence). With 4 bases removed from V and 1 base from J, the gap between germline ends came to 21 bases. CDR3 sequence reads: CASSPTSSPPGSYEQYF. The CDR3 bases are TGTGCCAGCAGCCCCACGTCTTCCCCTCCCGGGTCCTACGAGCAGTACTTC.

The chain uses TRBV20-1 and TRBJ2-4; a weak D match, TRBD2 (6 bases). The CDR3 extends over 13 amino acids. Germline V gene lookup returns CDR1 DFQATT and CDR2 SNEGSKA (reference sequence). V dropped 3 bases and J dropped 6 bases, with 12 bases sitting between them. CDR3 amino acids: CSASGGQINIQYF. The CDR3 region has the DNA TGCAGTGCTAGTGGAGGGCAGATAAACATTCAGTACTTC.

The chain has TRBV15 and TRBJ1-1; perhaps TRBD1 as D (5 bases). CDR3 length: 17 residues. The germline CDR1 and CDR2 sequences are LNHNV and YYDKDF (reference sequence). The ends were cut back, 1 base at V and 3 bases at J, with 18 bases in the middle. CDR3 nucleotide sequence: TGTGCCACCAGCAGAGTGGGCTGGGGGGATTTGGACACTGAAGCTTTCTTT. Amino acid sequence: CATSRVGWGDLDTEAFF.

The DNA of the CDR3 is TGCGCCAGCAGCTATACCGGCGTGGGGGCCGGCACTGAAGCTTTCTTT. Translated, it gives CASSYTGVGAGTEAFF. The V gene is TRBV4-1, the J gene TRBJ1-1; D might be TRBD1 (6 bases). Trimming shortened V by 5 bases and J by 4 bases, and 20 bases separated the two germline ends. CDR3 length: 16 residues. Germline values: CDR1 MGHRA, CDR2 YSYEKL.

The chain has TRBV9 and TRBJ1-2; D remains ambiguous. The germline V and J ends were trimmed by 6 bases and 2 bases, with 14 bases remaining between them. The germline V gene encodes CDR1 SGDLS and CDR2 YYNGEE. This CDR3 has 14 residues. CDR3 residues: CASTPRTGNYGYTF. In DNA, the CDR3 is TGTGCCAGCACCCCGCGGACGGGGAACTATGGCTACACCTTC.

The rearrangement links TRBV2 to TRBJ1-6, with D uncertain. The CDR3 runs to 15 residues. Trimming took 1 base from V and 8 from J, leaving 12 bases between them. Germline CDR1 SNHLY, CDR2 FYNNEI. CDR3: CASSEVREGYSPLHF. CDR3 DNA sequence: TGTGCCAGCAGTGAAGTCAGAGAGGGCTATTCACCCCTCCACTTT.

The chain uses TRBV4-1 and TRBJ1-3; 9 bases are shared with TRBD1. The CDR3 runs to 18 residues. Germline CDR1 MGHRA, CDR2 YSYEKL. V was pared by 5 bases and J by 7 bases, with 18 bases of the junction left unmatched. The DNA for the CDR3 is TGCGCCAGCAGCTTCCCCGGCGCCGGACAGGGGAGCAGGAACACCATATATTTT. It translates to CASSFPGAGQGSRNTIYF.

This clone was observed a handful of times. The V call is TRBV5-1, the J call TRBJ2-7, with D perhaps matching TRBD1 (6 bases). Trimming cost V 5 bases and J 1 base, with 16 bases left between them. Germline assignment: CDR1 SGHRS and CDR2 YFSETQ. The CDR3 runs to 15 residues. This CDR3 is CASSGTGIDSYEQYF. CDR3 nucleotide sequence: TGCGCCAGCAGTGGAACAGGGATCGATTCCTACGAGCAGTACTTC.

This clone was seen a handful of times. V is TRBV23-1 and J is TRBJ1-2, with 8 bases identical to TRBD1. TRBV23-1 is an ORF for which the function is uncertain. The CDR3 is 15 amino acids. Losses at the gene ends were 2 bases for V and 6 bases for J; bases not matched to a gene: 8. The CDR3 DNA sequence: TGCGCCAGCAGTCAACCATGGGACAGGAGACATGGCTACACCTTC. As protein: CASSQPWDRRHGYTF.

A few counts support this clone. The chain recombines TRBV23-1 with TRBJ2-2, with D possibly TRBD2 on 5 matching bases. TRBV23-1 is an ORF for which the function is uncertain. V lost 5 bases and J lost 9, with 16 bases in between. CDR3 length: 14 residues. The chain's CDR3 is CASSCRGDCRELFF. The CDR3 DNA follows: TGCGCCAGCAGTTGTCGGGGTGACTGCCGGGAGCTGTTTTTT.

The rearrangement joins TRBV19 to TRBJ1-4, with D tentatively TRBD1 (6 bases). CDR1 and CDR2 from the germline V gene are LNHDA and SQIVND (reference sequence). The V and J ends lost 6 bases and 1 base respectively, with 9 bases between them. The CDR3 runs 14 residues. CDR3 sequence: CASRQGGTNEKLFF. In DNA form, the CDR3 reads TGTGCCAGTAGACAGGGCGGAACTAATGAAAAACTGTTTTTT.

The genes are TRBV7-2 and TRBJ2-7, with D tentatively TRBD2 (5 bases). This CDR3 is 15 amino acids long. V lost 5 bases to trimming and J lost 2 bases, with 16 bases between them. Germline-derived CDR1 and CDR2 are SGHTA and FQGNSA. The chain's CDR3 is CASSPRGRMTYEQYF. The DNA of the CDR3 is TGTGCCAGCAGCCCTCGGGGTCGGATGACCTACGAGCAGTACTTC.

This chain joins TRBV2 and TRBJ2-7; possibly TRBD1 for D (5 bases). Germline V gene lookup returns CDR1 SNHLY and CDR2 FYNNEI. CDR3 size: 13 residues. V dropped 6 bases and J dropped 2 bases, with 11 bases sitting between them. This CDR3 reads CASRGLGAYEQYF. In DNA, the CDR3 is TGTGCCAGCAGGGGTCTAGGGGCCTACGAGCAGTACTTC.

The V and J genes are TRBV5-1 and TRBJ1-6, with TRBD1 as a possible D gene (5 bases). Germline lookup yields CDR1 SGHRS and CDR2 YFSETQ. The CDR3 totals 15 residues. Trimming left V 3 bases short and J 7 bases short, with 14 bases between. The CDR3 DNA sequence: TGCGCCAGCAGCTCAGCTGGGGGAGGAAATTCACCCCTCCACTTT. This sequence encodes CASSSAGGGNSPLHF.

The gene calls are TRBV10-1 and TRBJ2-7, with 10 bases matching TRBD1. Per germline, CDR1 WNHNN and CDR2 SYGVQD (reference sequence). The CDR3 totals 13 residues. After removal of 5 bases from V and 4 bases from J, the junction contained 2 bases not matched to a gene. This CDR3 reads CASSRDRGYEQYF. The CDR3 DNA follows: TGCGCCAGCAGTCGGGACAGGGGTTACGAGCAGTACTTC.

V usage is TRBV19 and J usage is TRBJ1-5; D gene ambiguous. There are 16 residues in the CDR3. CDR1 and CDR2 (germline): LNHDA, SQIVND (reference sequence). Deletions cut 5 bases from V and 1 base from J, with 15 bases between. CDR3 residues: CASSPYGDGSNQPQHF. The CDR3 nucleotides are TGTGCCAGTAGTCCGTACGGGGATGGGAGCAATCAGCCCCAGCATTTT.

The V gene is TRBV14, the J gene TRBJ1-2, with D possibly being TRBD1 (5 bases). This CDR3 region has 13 residues. The germline V and J ends were trimmed by 1 base and 4 bases, with 7 bases remaining between them. Germline CDR1 is SGHDN and CDR2 is FVKESK. The DNA for the CDR3 is TGTGCCAGCAGCCAAGGACAGTTCTATGGCTACACCTTC. It codes for CASSQGQFYGYTF.